Listed here are 15 T cell receptor beta chains from one sample, sequenced in a study of T-cell reconstitution after alpha-beta-depleted transplantation in children. Unique molecular identifiers were incorporated into the prepared TCRbeta library. TCRdb reprocessed the PCR reads with MiXCR, giving one entry per CDR3 protein. The data show almost 600,000 distinct CDR3 sequences, 27% seen once. The sample here was PBMCs, taken before TCRalphabeta/CD19-depleted stem cell transplant. All receptors come from a boy in the first two years of life with Wiskott-Aldrich syndrome, due to receive a stem cell transplant.

The rearrangement links TRBV12-3 or TRBV12-4 to TRBJ2-2, with TRBD2 as a possible D gene (6 bases). The CDR3 totals 13 residues. Between the trimmed V and J ends, which lost 5 bases and 8 bases, there was a span of 12 bases. CDR3 sequence (DNA): TGTGCCAGCAGTCCCGCGGGGAAGGGGGAGCTGTTTTTT. Translated, it gives CASSPAGKGELFF.

The rearrangement uses TRBV5-1 and TRBJ2-3; D remains ambiguous. The CDR3 has 14 residues. CDR1 is SGHRS and CDR2 is YFSETQ in the germline V gene. With 4 bases removed from V and 4 bases from J, the gap between germline ends came to 13 bases. The CDR3 region has the DNA TGCGCCAGCAGCGCATCCCCGTCCTCAGATACGCAGTATTTT. Translating it yields CASSASPSSDTQYF.

The rearrangement links TRBV3-1 to TRBJ2-7; 12 nucleotides match TRBD2. CDR1 is LGHDT, CDR2 YNNKEL, per germline (reference sequence). The length of the CDR3 is 16 residues. V lost 4 bases to trimming and J lost 5 bases; unmatched junction nucleotides: 9. The CDR3 bases are TGTGCCAGCAGCCTAAAGACTAGCGGGAGTTGGAACGAGCAGTACTTC. This codes for CASSLKTSGSWNEQYF.

This clonotype was observed a few times. The V call is TRBV7-3, the J call TRBJ2-1, with 8 bases identical to TRBD2. Germline CDR1 SGHTA, CDR2 FQGTGA. CDR3 size: 19 residues. J gave up 1 base and V 1 base, and 12 bases lay outside the gene matches. CDR3: CASSLNPQISGISYNEQFF. CDR3 DNA sequence: TGTGCCAGCAGCTTAAACCCCCAGATTAGCGGGATATCCTACAATGAGCAGTTCTTC.

The chain uses TRBV29-1 and TRBJ2-1; no reliable D call. This CDR3 contains 12 residues. The V end lost 4 bases, the J end lost 6 bases, and 10 bases lay between the germline ends. Looked up from germline, CDR1 is SQVTM and CDR2 is ANQGSEA. CDR3 protein: CSVARASNEQFF. For the CDR3, the DNA is TGCAGCGTTGCCCGGGCTAGCAATGAGCAGTTCTTC.

This clonotype was counted only a few times. The rearrangement uses TRBV5-1 and TRBJ2-1; possible D gene TRBD2, 5 bases. The V gene's germline CDR1 is SGHRS and CDR2 YFSETQ. Deletions cut 0 bases from V and 0 bases from J, with 16 bases between. CDR3 length: 18 amino acids. CDR3 DNA: TGCGCCAGCAGCTTGGTAGGCTCGCGGGCGAGCTCCTACAATGAGCAGTTCTTC. Protein sequence: CASSLVGSRASSYNEQFF. The full variable domain, with the rest looked up from reference TRBV5-1 and TRBJ2-1, is KAGVTQTPRYLIKTRGQQVTLSCSPISGHRSVSWYQQTPGQGLQFLFEYFSETQRNKGNFPGRFSGRQFSNSRSEMNVSTLELGDSALYLCASSLVGSRASSYNEQFFGPGTRLTVL.

This sequence joins TRBV11-2 and TRBJ2-1, with a weak D call TRBD2 (6 bases). Trimming removed 8 bases at V and 3 bases at J, with 20 bases between. The CDR3 totals 16 residues. From germline, CDR1 is SGHAT and CDR2 FQNNGV. CDR3 nucleotide sequence: TGTGCCAGCGCGCCCCGGAGACTAGGAATCTACAATGAGCAGTTCTTC. It translates to CASAPRRLGIYNEQFF.

This clonotype has only a few counts. The chain joins TRBV12-3 or TRBV12-4 to TRBJ2-7; 9 nucleotides agree with TRBD2. CDR3 size: 16 residues. V lost 3 bases and J lost 4; bases outside the gene matches: 10. CDR3 coding DNA: TGTGCCAGCAGTTTGGTATCTAGCGGGATCAGGTACGAGCAGTACTTC. It yields the protein CASSLVSSGIRYEQYF.

This chain links TRBV10-2 with TRBJ2-3; D is possibly TRBD1 or TRBD2 (5 bases each). CDR1 is WSHSY and CDR2 is SAAADI in the germline V gene. The V and J ends lost 4 bases and 10 bases respectively, with 15 bases between them. This CDR3 spans 13 amino acids. CDR3 region: CASSGGSRMAQYF. CDR3 in DNA: TGCGCCAGCAGTGGGGGGAGCCGCATGGCGCAGTATTTT.

This clonotype was seen only a few times. The chain uses TRBV15 and TRBJ2-1, with TRBD1 matching 9 bases. After removal of 5 bases from V and 7 bases from J, the junction contained 9 bases not matched to a gene. CDR3 length equals 15 residues. Germline values: CDR1 LNHNV, CDR2 YYDKDF (reference sequence). For the CDR3, the DNA is TGTGCCACCAGCGCCCGGGACAGGGATAGGAATGAGCAGTTCTTC. This codes for CATSARDRDRNEQFF.

The V and J genes are TRBV6-1 and TRBJ2-5; D is perhaps TRBD1 (5 bases). The CDR3 extends over 16 amino acids. The germline gives CDR1 MNHNS, CDR2 SASEGT. V was shortened by 6 bases and J by 0 bases, with 17 bases between the two germline ends. CDR3 loop: CASSRQSPAYQETQYF. The CDR3 region has the DNA TGTGCCAGCAGCCGACAGAGCCCAGCGTACCAAGAGACCCAGTACTTC.

This clonotype was seen more than once but under ten times. The CDR3 region is CASSLRTSGRFGTQYF. The DNA for the CDR3 is TGTGCCAGCAGTTTGCGGACTAGCGGGAGGTTCGGGACCCAGTACTTC. The chain carries TRBV27 and TRBJ2-5; 14 nucleotides line up with TRBD2. Trimming cost V 3 bases and J 7 bases; bases outside gene matches: 7. The V gene's germline CDR1 is MNHEY and CDR2 SMNVEV (reference sequence). CDR3 size: 16 residues.

V is TRBV7-9 and J is TRBJ2-7; the D is unclear. Germline lookup yields CDR1 SEHNR and CDR2 FQNEAQ (reference sequence). This CDR3 is 13 amino acids long. V dropped 6 bases and J dropped 0 bases, with 9 bases sitting between them. Here the CDR3 DNA reads TGTGCCAGCAGAGCAGAGAGCTCCTACGAGCAGTACTTC. Translating it yields CASRAESSYEQYF.

The chain uses TRBV11-2 and TRBJ2-7, with D uncertain. V dropped 1 base and J dropped 4 bases, with 17 bases sitting between them. Per germline, CDR1 SGHAT and CDR2 FQNNGV. The CDR3 is 16 residues long. The CDR3 protein is CASSLVGRTMNYEQYF. The CDR3 region has the DNA TGTGCCAGCAGCTTAGTAGGAAGGACCATGAATTACGAGCAGTACTTC.

V gene TRBV5-1 combines with J gene TRBJ2-3, with no clear D. The CDR3 loop spans 13 amino acids. The germline gives CDR1 SGHRS, CDR2 YFSETQ. V was shortened by 7 bases and J by 1 base, with 10 bases between the two germline ends. This CDR3 reads CASRIVRTDTQYF. As DNA, the CDR3 is TGCGCCAGCCGCATAGTTCGCACAGATACGCAGTATTTT. Drawing the rest from reference TRBV5-1 and TRBJ2-3, the complete variable domain is KAGVTQTPRYLIKTRGQQVTLSCSPISGHRSVSWYQQTPGQGLQFLFEYFSETQRNKGNFPGRFSGRQFSNSRSEMNVSTLELGDSALYLCASRIVRTDTQYFGPGTRLTVL.